This TCR beta chain was recovered during a study of T-cell memory formation after mild COVID-19. The CDR3 has 15 amino acids. The germline CDR1 and CDR2 sequences are LNHNV and YYDKDF (reference sequence). V dropped 1 base and J dropped 2 bases, with 10 bases sitting between them. Using constant-segment primers, 5'RACE produced TCR alpha and TCR beta cDNA libraries carrying sample barcodes and UMIs. One entry per CDR3 protein results from TCRdb running MiXCR on the 5' RACE reads. This sample has fewer than 700,000 distinct CDR3 sequences; about a sixth occur once, and the top ten carry 12%. This clonotype showed up just a few times.

Sequencing was done on a sample of PBMCs or a T cell subset sorted from them (not recorded which). The V call is TRBV15, the J call TRBJ2-3; possibly TRBD2 for D (6 bases). The receptor comes from an adult woman who had mild COVID-19 (a few samples of this study predate the infection). Cell type and time point are not known. The CDR3 loop is CATSRVVRDTDTQYF. The CDR3 coding sequence is TGTGCCACCAGCAGAGTGGTGCGGGACACAGATACGCAGTATTTT.